This TCR beta chain was documented in a study of Ad26.COV2.S vaccination and SARS-CoV-2 variants. This CDR3 region has 12 residues. The V end lost 2 bases, the J end lost 14 bases, and 15 bases lay between the germline ends. Some clones are missing from TCRdb's copy, which holds only in-frame ones; the method was immunoSEQ multiplex PCR. The table includes approximately 400,000 clones, 92% detected once. General study results and limits: Compared with placebo recipients, vaccine recipients had higher spike-specific TCR breadth. For non-spike TCRs, breadth in vaccine recipients resembled that in placebo recipients.

The count of this clone is one. No antigen is known for it. This receptor was taken from a human donor who had recovered from COVID-19. The input for sequencing was peripheral blood, taken after recovery from COVID-19. This chain uses TRBV12-3 or TRBV12-4 with TRBJ2-5; D is undetermined. The CDR3 here is CASSLSGSLTYF. CDR3 nucleotide sequence: TGTGCCAGCAGTTTAAGTGGTAGCCTCACCTACTTC.